This TCR beta chain was documented in a study of identical twins. With respect to this clonotype: What it binds is unknown.

In TCRdb, the 5' RACE reads were re-called with MiXCR into one record per CDR3 protein. Among roughly 240,000 distinct CDR3 sequences listed, 5.5% to 7% were seen once. CDR1 WSHSY and CDR2 SAAADI come from the germline V gene. There are 14 residues in the CDR3. Deletions cut 6 bases from V and 5 bases from J, with 14 bases between. Study-level results: Insertions were reduced in abundant cord blood beta clonotypes but not in memory repertoires. Without tracking the same donors, conclusions rested on cross-sectional statistical analysis.

These sequences were also reported in another study, on yellow fever vaccine responses in identical twins.

Sequencing was performed on memory (CD45RO+) T cells sorted from blood. The genes are TRBV10-2 and TRBJ1-5; possible D gene TRBD1, 6 bases. The TCR comes from a woman between 18 and 29 years old in good health. CDR3 loop: CASRAGQGHQPQHF. The DNA of the CDR3 is TGCGCCAGCAGGGCTGGGCAGGGGCATCAGCCCCAGCATTTT.